The 17 T cell receptor beta chains listed next were all sequenced from one sample in a study of blood T cell repertoires in COVID-19. TCRdb's table, derived via immunoSEQ multiplex PCR, lists solely in-frame clones and lacks some. The table shows approximately 450,000 clones, with 80% to 90% occurring only once. Sequencing used PBMCs or T cells enriched from blood (not recorded which). These receptors all come from a man aged 25-40 years who had recovered from COVID-19.

This clone was seen many times. V gene TRBV6-4 combines with J gene TRBJ2-2; a weak D match, TRBD2 (6 bases). The V end lost 3 bases, the J end lost 5 bases, and 10 bases lay between the germline ends. Germline V gene lookup returns CDR1 MRHNA and CDR2 SNTAGT. The CDR3 runs 14 residues. CDR3 amino acids: CASSDRGTTGELFF. The CDR3 DNA reads TGTGCCAGCAGTGATCGCGGGACGACCGGGGAGCTGTTTTTT.

This chain uses TRBV30 with TRBJ1-5; 9 bases line up with TRBD1. Trimming removed 2 bases from V and 5 bases from J; junction bases left unmatched: 4. CDR3 length equals 14 residues. The germline CDR1 and CDR2 sequences are GTSNPN and SVGIG (reference sequence). The CDR3 DNA follows: TGTGCCTGGAGTAGGGGACAGGGAGATCAGCCCCAGCATTTT. Amino acids: CAWSRGQGDQPQHF.

CDR3 bases: TGTGCCACCAGCAGAGTTAGGACAGAACCCTACGAGCAGTACTTC. Translating it yields CATSRVRTEPYEQYF. The rearrangement joins TRBV15 to TRBJ2-7; perhaps TRBD1 as D (6 bases). The germline CDR1 and CDR2 sequences are LNHNV and YYDKDF (reference sequence). This CDR3 spans 15 amino acids. The V gene lost 1 base and the J gene lost 2 bases, with 12 bases spanning the gap.

This chain uses TRBV5-4 with TRBJ2-3; TRBD2 matches 12 bases. Unmatched junction bases numbered 6, after V lost 4 bases and J lost 0 bases. Germline V lookup: CDR1 SGHNT, CDR2 YYREEE (reference sequence). CDR3 length equals 17 residues. This CDR3 reads CASSIGLAGTSTDTQYF. For the CDR3, the DNA is TGTGCCAGCAGCATAGGACTAGCGGGAACTAGCACAGATACGCAGTATTTT.

The J gene is TRBJ2-3, the V gene TRBV10-3, with 8 bases aligning to TRBD2. In germline, CDR1 is ENHRY, CDR2 SYGVKD. The CDR3 length is 13 residues. The V gene end was trimmed by 10 bases and the J gene end by 3 bases; junction bases not matched to a gene: 6. CDR3 in DNA: TGTGCCACCGTCAGCGGGAGAACAGATACGCAGTATTTT. Residues: CATVSGRTDTQYF.

The CDR3 DNA follows: TGTGCCAGCGGGACAGCTTATGGCTACACCTTC. Protein sequence: CASGTAYGYTF. This rearrangement joins TRBV19 to TRBJ1-2, with 7 bases matching TRBD1. The junction had 3 bases not matched to a gene; V was cut back by 9 bases and J by 5 bases. The germline V gene encodes CDR1 LNHDA and CDR2 SQIVND (reference sequence). CDR3 length: 11 amino acids. The full variable domain, its missing parts supplied by reference TRBV19 and TRBJ1-2, is DGGITQSPKYLFRKEGQNVTLSCEQNLNHDAMYWYRQDPGQGLRLIYYSQIVNDFQKGDIAEGYSVSREKKESFPLTVTSAQKNPTAFYLCASGTAYGYTFGSGTRLTVV.

J is TRBJ1-1 and V is TRBV5-1, with D possibly TRBD1 on 5 matching bases. V dropped 4 bases and J dropped 7 bases, with 11 bases sitting between them. Germline lookup yields CDR1 SGHRS and CDR2 YFSETQ. The CDR3 totals 12 residues. CDR3 amino acids: CASSAQGNEAFF. The CDR3 region has the DNA TGCGCCAGCAGCGCCCAGGGTAATGAAGCTTTCTTT.

The chain is built from TRBV3-1 (or the pseudogene TRBV3-2) and TRBJ2-1; 8 nucleotides align to TRBD2. The CDR3 sequence is 15 residues long. From germline, CDR1 is LGHDT and CDR2 YNNKEL (reference sequence). V lost 0 bases and J lost 9; bases outside the gene matches: 7. In DNA, the CDR3 is TGTGCCAGCAGCCAAGACAGCGGGGGAGCGGGTGAGCAGTTCTTC. Translated: CASSQDSGGAGEQFF.

The genes are TRBV13 and TRBJ2-7, with D possibly being TRBD1 (6 bases). The CDR3 extends over 13 amino acids. V was trimmed by 0 bases and J by 6 bases, leaving 9 bases between them. Germline CDR1 is PRHDT and CDR2 is FYEKMQ (reference sequence). The CDR3 reads CASSLGGAVEQYF. The CDR3 nucleotides are TGTGCCAGCAGCTTAGGGGGGGCGGTCGAGCAGTACTTC. Complete variable domain (other parts from reference TRBV13 and TRBJ2-7): AAGVIQSPRHLIKEKRETATLKCYPIPRHDTVYWYQQGPGQDPQFLISFYEKMQSDKGSIPDRFSAQQFSDYHSELNMSSLELGDSALYFCASSLGGAVEQYFGPGTRLTVT.

V and J are TRBV19 and TRBJ2-1, with 11 bases aligning to TRBD1. The length of the CDR3 is 15 residues. Per germline, CDR1 LNHDA and CDR2 SQIVND (reference sequence). J was trimmed by 8 bases and V by 3 bases; bases with no gene match: 6. DNA for the CDR3: TGTGCCAGTAGTATGCGGGACAGGGGGAGCCATGAGCAGTTCTTC. This sequence encodes CASSMRDRGSHEQFF.

Turning to this clone: Other DNA sequences in the same sample also yield this CDR3. The rearrangement joins TRBV7-9 to TRBJ1-5; no firm D call. Germline V CDR1 and CDR2: SEHNR, FQNEAQ (reference sequence). The V and J ends lost 5 bases and 1 base respectively, with 9 bases between them. The CDR3 covers 14 residues. CDR3 bases: TGTGCCAGCAGCGTGGGAGGGAGCAATCAGCCCCAGCATTTT. This codes for CASSVGGSNQPQHF.

This chain connects TRBV27 to TRBJ2-3, with D tentatively TRBD2 (5 bases). The V end was cut by 6 bases, the J end by 3 bases, with 16 bases between. CDR3 length: 15 amino acids. Germline assignment: CDR1 MNHEY and CDR2 SMNVEV (reference sequence). CDR3 protein: CASSLTLGLTDTQYF. The CDR3 coding sequence is TGTGCCAGCAGCCTTACACTAGGATTGACAGATACGCAGTATTTT.

The chain combines TRBV5-4 with TRBJ2-1; 10 nucleotides match TRBD2. Germline CDR1 and CDR2: SGHNT and YYREEE (reference sequence). The CDR3 consists of 16 residues. V shed 1 base, J shed 5 bases, and the junction held 6 bases outside the gene matches. Here the CDR3 DNA reads TGTGCCAGCAGCTTGTTAGCGGGAGGTAGCCACAATGAGCAGTTCTTC. Protein: CASSLLAGGSHNEQFF.

The chain recombines TRBV2 with TRBJ2-3; possibly TRBD1 for D (6 bases). Germline assignment: CDR1 SNHLY and CDR2 FYNNEI. Trimming removed 10 bases from V and 5 bases from J, with 19 bases in between. The CDR3 runs to 14 residues. The CDR3 protein is CATLPRGFGDTQYF. CDR3 nucleotides: TGTGCCACCTTGCCAAGGGGGTTTGGAGATACGCAGTATTTT.

The chain uses TRBV30 and TRBJ1-5; D is uncertain. The CDR3 covers 14 residues. CDR1 is GTSNPN, CDR2 SVGIG, per germline (reference sequence). V lost 2 bases to trimming and J lost 3 bases, with 11 bases between them. CDR3: CAWSPRGYNQPQHF. As DNA, the CDR3 is TGTGCCTGGAGTCCTCGAGGGTACAATCAGCCCCAGCATTTT.

The J gene is TRBJ2-1, the V gene TRBV4-1, with D perhaps TRBD1 (6 bases). Germline V gene lookup returns CDR1 MGHRA and CDR2 YSYEKL. The CDR3 has 16 amino acids. V gave up 2 bases and J gave up 3 bases, with 14 bases separating them. The CDR3 sequence is CASSQTQGFGYNEQFF. For the CDR3, the DNA is TGCGCCAGCAGCCAAACCCAGGGGTTTGGCTACAATGAGCAGTTCTTC.

This chain connects TRBV5-1 to TRBJ2-7; no firm D call. The CDR3 contains 13 residues. Germline V gene sequence: CDR1 SGHRS, CDR2 YFSETQ. V was cut by 2 bases and J by 1 base, with 7 bases left in between. CDR3 sequence reads: CASSFDNSYEQYF. The DNA of the CDR3 is TGCGCCAGCAGCTTTGACAATTCCTACGAGCAGTACTTC.